These T cell receptor beta chains were read from a single sample in a study of T cell changes during pregnancy in multiple sclerosis. Sequencing was performed with immunoSEQ multiplex PCR; in TCRdb, only in-frame clones are kept and a portion is missing. This sample has under 55,000 clones; more than 90% occur once, and the top ten carry about 0.37%. The specimen comprised CD4+ T cells from peripheral blood mononuclear cells, sampled before pregnancy. The receptors were gathered from a female donor with multiple sclerosis, enrolled in a pregnancy study. CDR3s include the opening cysteine and the closing phenylalanine or tryptophan. A D gene is named only where the DNA matches it firmly. The size field is filled for only some rows; it gives once, few, many or a size class.

NA | NA | TRBJ2-7 | TRBV15 | CATSPEARNAEQYF | TGTGCCACCAGCCCCGAGGCGAGGAATGCCGAGCAGTACTTC
NA | NA | TRBJ1-1 | TRBV5-1 | CASSFQGTSNTEAFF | TGCGCCAGCAGCTTTCAGGGTACCTCGAACACTGAAGCTTTCTTT
NA | once | TRBJ1-5 | TRBV6-1 | CASSGQWGNQPQHF | TGTGCCAGCAGCGGACAGTGGGGCAATCAGCCCCAGCATTTT
NA | NA | TRBJ2-3 | TRBV27 | CASSLTRDADTQYF | TGTGCCAGCAGTTTAACGCGGGACGCAGATACGCAGTATTTT
TRBD1 | NA | TRBJ1-4 | TRBV30 | CAWRGDREKLFF | TGTGCCTGGAGGGGGGACAGAGAAAAACTGTTTTTT
TRBD1 | NA | TRBJ1-5 | TRBV7-8 | CASSLASRGVVAQPQHF | TGTGCCAGCAGCTTAGCGTCCAGGGGGGTGGTAGCTCAGCCCCAGCATTTT
NA | NA | TRBJ2-4 | TRBV5-6 | CASSLSREWSNIQYF | TGTGCCAGCAGCTTGTCCCGGGAGTGGTCAAACATTCAGTACTTC
TRBD1 | NA | TRBJ1-2 | TRBV30 | CAHRDRAYGYTF | TGTGCCCACCGGGACAGGGCATATGGCTACACCTTC
NA | NA | TRBJ2-1 | TRBV27 | CASSLGGLMQFF | TGTGCCAGCAGTCTCGGCGGTCTAATGCAGTTCTTC
TRBD2 | NA | TRBJ2-3 | TRBV5-4 | CASSLSGEGTQYF | TGTGCCAGCAGCTTGTCTGGGGAGGGAACGCAGTATTTT
TRBD1 | NA | TRBJ1-5 | TRBV5-1 | CASSLTPGQGNQPQHF | TGCGCCAGCAGCTTGACCCCGGGACAGGGTAACCAGCCCCAGCATTTT
TRBD1 | NA | TRBJ2-7 | TRBV6-1 | CASSGTGGDYEQYF | TGTGCCAGCAGCGGTACAGGGGGCGACTACGAGCAGTACTTC
NA | NA | TRBJ1-5 | TRBV6-5 | CASSRTGDQPQHF | TGTGCCAGCAGTCGGACGGGGGATCAGCCCCAGCATTTT
NA | once | TRBJ1-2 | TRBV30 | CAWSVGVGYYGYTF | TGTGCCTGGAGTGTAGGGGTAGGATACTATGGCTACACCTTC
NA | NA | TRBJ1-4 | TRBV30 | CAWSPRGYEKLFF | TGTGCCTGGAGCCCCCGAGGTTACGAAAAACTGTTTTTT
NA | NA | TRBJ2-1 | TRBV2 | CASSGYNEQFF | TGTGCCAGCAGCGGCTACAATGAGCAGTTCTTC
TRBD1 | NA | TRBJ1-1 | TRBV5-1 | CASSLGGQGTAFF | TGCGCCAGCAGCTTGGGAGGACAGGGAACAGCTTTCTTT
NA | NA | TRBJ2-2 | TRBV11-2 | CASSYTNTGELFF | TGTGCCAGCAGCTACACGAACACCGGGGAGCTGTTTTTT
NA | NA | TRBJ1-1 | TRBV5-1 | CASSTHGAAEAFF | TGCGCCAGTAGCACACACGGCGCGGCTGAAGCTTTCTTT
NA | NA | TRBJ1-1 | TRBV9 | CASSVTGSTEAFF | TGTGCCAGCAGCGTAACAGGAAGCACTGAAGCTTTCTTT
TRBD2 | NA | TRBJ2-1 | TRBV27 | CASSDPTSGPYNEQFF | TGTGCCAGCAGTGACCCGACTAGCGGACCCTACAATGAGCAGTTCTTC
NA | once | TRBJ1-4 | TRBV28 | CASRARSGGEKLFF | TGTGCCAGCAGGGCCCGTTCGGGGGGTGAAAAACTGTTTTTT
TRBD1 | NA | TRBJ1-2 | TRBV7-2 | CASSYSGTGLCPTF | TGTGCCAGCAGCTATTCCGGGACAGGCTTATGCCCCACCTTC
NA | NA | TRBJ1-3 | TRBV11-2 | CASSLVRGNTIYF | TGTGCCAGCAGCTTAGTGAGAGGAAACACCATATATTTT
TRBD1 | NA | TRBJ2-7 | TRBV23-1 | CASRPDRENISSYEQYF | TGCGCCAGCAGACCGGACAGGGAGAACATTAGCTCCTACGAGCAGTACTTC
TRBD1 | once | TRBJ2-7 | TRBV7-3 | CASSPSPGTAFYEQYF | TGTGCCAGCAGTCCAAGCCCCGGGACAGCCTTCTACGAGCAGTACTTC
TRBD2 | NA | TRBJ2-7 | TRBV5-1 | CASSLVEGGTYEQYF | TGCGCCAGCAGCTTGGTAGAGGGAGGGACCTACGAGCAGTACTTC
TRBD2 | NA | TRBJ2-1 | TRBV7-3 | CASSLLAGNLYEQFF | TGTGCCAGCAGCCTACTAGCGGGAAATCTCTATGAGCAGTTCTTC
TRBD1 | once | TRBJ2-5 | TRBV5-1 | CASSLGTGMETQYF | TGCGCCAGCAGCTTAGGGACAGGGATGGAGACCCAGTACTTC
TRBD2 | NA | TRBJ2-7 | TRBV27 | CASSRSGRGYEQYF | TGTGCCAGCAGTCGTAGCGGGAGAGGCTACGAGCAGTACTTC
TRBD1 | few | TRBJ1-3 | TRBV27 | CASRSGQAGNTIYF | TGTGCCAGCAGAAGTGGACAGGCTGGAAACACCATATATTTT
NA | NA | TRBJ2-3 | TRBV5-1 | CASSPLGTRGDTQYF | TGCGCCAGCAGCCCCCTAGGGACACGGGGAGATACGCAGTATTTT
TRBD1 | once | TRBJ1-3 | TRBV7-9 | CASSSTGQGRPFSGNTIYF | TGTGCCAGCAGCTCTACGGGACAGGGGCGGCCTTTCTCTGGAAACACCATATATTTT
NA | NA | TRBJ2-3 | TRBV2 | CASSEGAGPDTQYF | TGTGCCAGCAGTGAAGGGGCAGGGCCAGATACGCAGTATTTT
TRBD1 | NA | TRBJ1-2 | TRBV28 | CASSLGGQGYGYTF | TGTGCCAGCAGTTTAGGGGGACAGGGCTATGGCTACACCTTC
TRBD1 | NA | TRBJ2-7 | TRBV5-4 | CASSKGQVTQNEQYF | TGTGCCAGCAGCAAAGGACAGGTGACCCAAAACGAGCAGTACTTC
TRBD1 | NA | TRBJ1-2 | TRBV19 | CASSSTGGIGYGYTF | TGTGCCAGTAGTTCTACAGGGGGCATCGGCTATGGCTACACCTTC
NA | NA | TRBJ2-5 | TRBV5-4 | CASSTEAMGAGETQYF | TGTGCCAGCAGCACGGAGGCCATGGGGGCAGGGGAGACCCAGTACTTC
TRBD1 | NA | TRBJ2-7 | TRBV19 | CASSVTGTGSNEQYF | TGTGCCAGTAGTGTTACCGGGACAGGGAGCAACGAGCAGTACTTC
NA | NA | TRBJ2-4 | TRBV5-6 | CASSLGATGGRDIQYF | TGTGCCAGCAGCTTGGGCGCGACAGGTGGAAGGGACATTCAGTACTTC